This TCR beta chain is from a study of control samples from healthy donors and cancer patients. Profiling relied on immunoSEQ multiplex PCR, and the TCRdb table lists in-frame clones only, not all of them. Of roughly 100,000 clones listed, about 83% are singletons. Germline V gene data show CDR1 as SGHNT and CDR2 as YENEEA. CDR3 length: 15 residues. Deletions cut 6 bases from V and 1 base from J, with 16 bases between. The rearrangement uses TRBV11-3 and TRBJ2-7; D gene unclear. Sequencing was carried out using blood. This receptor was taken from a woman in her forties or fifties in good health. CDR3 amino acids: CASRVLADPSYEQYF. The CDR3 region has the DNA TGTGCCAGCAGAGTCTTGGCAGACCCATCCTACGAGCAGTACTTC.